The 30 T cell receptor beta chains below were found in one sample sequenced in a study of shared clonotypes between healthy human individuals. Measured with immunoSEQ multiplex PCR; TCRdb has only the in-frame clones, and not every one. The sample lists around 1.6 million clones; 95% to 99% were seen once. Material: naive CD4+ T cells sorted from blood. Subset denoted: CD45RA+ positively selected. These receptors originate from a man younger than 40 in good health.

The genes are TRBV7-9 and TRBJ2-1, with no clear D. Between the trimmed V and J ends, which lost 5 bases and 5 bases, there was a span of 13 bases. Looked up from germline, CDR1 is SEHNR and CDR2 is FQNEAQ (reference sequence). There are 14 residues in the CDR3. The CDR3 DNA sequence: TGTGCCAGCAGCCCCGTAATATACGACAATGAGCAGTTCTTC. Its protein product is CASSPVIYDNEQFF.

The gene calls are TRBV5-5 and TRBJ2-7; D ambiguous. V was shortened by 1 base and J by 11 bases, with 13 bases between the two germline ends. This CDR3 region has 12 residues. The germline V gene encodes CDR1 SGHKS and CDR2 YYEKEE (reference sequence). The CDR3 loop is CASSLRMDVEYF. Here the CDR3 DNA reads TGTGCCAGCAGCTTGCGAATGGACGTGGAGTACTTC. The variable domain in full, with the rest retrieved from reference TRBV5-5 and TRBJ2-7, is DAGVTQSPTHLIKTRGQQVTLRCSPISGHKSVSWYQQVLGQGPQFIFQYYEKEERGRGNFPDRFSARQFPNYSSELNVNALLLGDSALYLCASSLRMDVEYFGPGTRLTVT.

To note about this clone: Within the sample, other DNA sequences also encode this same CDR3. The J gene is TRBJ2-3, the V gene TRBV5-1; D is unclear. Per the germline V gene, CDR1 is SGHRS and CDR2 is YFSETQ. CDR3 length: 12 residues. Trimming took off 1 base at V and 5 bases at J, with 5 bases between the two ends. CDR3 bases: TGCGCCAGCAGCTTGTTGGGAGATACGCAGTATTTT. Its protein product is CASSLLGDTQYF.

The chain recombines TRBV7-8 with TRBJ2-6; unclear D gene. This CDR3 contains 17 residues. Per germline, CDR1 SGHVS and CDR2 FQNEAQ. The ends were cut back, 0 bases at V and 0 bases at J, with 9 bases in the middle. In DNA, the CDR3 is TGTGCCAGCAGCTTAGCGCTTTTGGTCTCTGGGGCCAACGTCCTGACTTTC. Translating it yields CASSLALLVSGANVLTF.

This rearrangement joins TRBV5-4 to TRBJ2-1, with D unresolved. Germline CDR1 is SGHNT and CDR2 is YYREEE (reference sequence). The length of the CDR3 is 16 residues. Between the trimmed V and J ends, which lost 0 bases and 6 bases, there was a span of 16 bases. CDR3 in amino acids: CASSLVAKAFANEQFF. Here the CDR3 DNA reads TGTGCCAGCAGCTTGGTGGCTAAGGCCTTTGCCAATGAGCAGTTCTTC.

J is TRBJ2-6 and V is TRBV5-8, with 10 bases that match TRBD2. Germline assignment: CDR1 SGHTS and CDR2 YDEGEE. The V and J ends lost 1 base and 3 bases, in that order; junction bases with no gene match: 4. This CDR3 spans 17 amino acids. The CDR3 DNA reads as TGTGCCAGCAGCTTGTCTAGCGGGAGACGTGGGGCCAACGTCCTGACTTTC. This sequence encodes CASSLSSGRRGANVLTF. The full variable domain, in which reference TRBV5-8 and TRBJ2-6 provide the parts outside the CDR3, is EAGVTQSPTHLIKTRGQQATLRCSPISGHTSVYWYQQALGLGLQFLLWYDEGEERNRGNFPPRFSGRQFPNYSSELNVNALELEDSALYLCASSLSSGRRGANVLTFGAGSRLTVL.

This clone appeared a single time. The J gene is TRBJ2-1, the V gene TRBV7-9, with TRBD2 identical over 7 bases. This CDR3 is 15 amino acids long. V shed 1 base and J 0 bases; nucleotides not matched to a gene: 0. Germline-derived CDR1 and CDR2 are SEHNR and FQNEAQ (reference sequence). Written as DNA, the CDR3 is TGTGCCAGCAGCTTAGGACTAGCCTCCTACAATGAGCAGTTCTTC. Its protein is CASSLGLASYNEQFF.

V and J are TRBV5-1 and TRBJ2-2; 9 bases map to TRBD2. The length of the CDR3 is 16 residues. After removal of 4 bases from V and 7 bases from J, the junction contained 11 bases not matched to a gene. In germline, CDR1 is SGHRS, CDR2 YFSETQ. The CDR3 sequence is CASSGASGTVGGELFF. The CDR3, as DNA: TGCGCCAGCAGCGGGGCTAGCGGGACCGTCGGCGGGGAGCTGTTTTTT.

This chain uses TRBV27 with TRBJ2-7, with a weak D call TRBD1 (5 bases). The CDR3 is made up of 13 amino acids. Germline V gene sequence: CDR1 MNHEY, CDR2 SMNVEV (reference sequence). Trimming shortened V by 3 bases and J by 6 bases, and 12 bases separated the two germline ends. CDR3 region: CASSFQGRFEQYF. CDR3 in DNA: TGTGCCAGCAGTTTTCAGGGCCGGTTCGAGCAGTACTTC.

The chain has TRBV18 and TRBJ1-1; no clear D gene. Germline V gene data show CDR1 as KGHSH and CDR2 as LQKENI. The CDR3 contains 13 residues. V was cut by 6 bases and J by 6 bases, with 14 bases left in between. CDR3 in amino acids: CASSRDSVAEAFF. CDR3 DNA: TGTGCCAGCTCTCGGGATTCGGTTGCTGAAGCTTTCTTT.

CDR3 residues: CASSPEGGPDTQYF. The CDR3 coding sequence is TGTGCCAGCTCACCCGAGGGGGGCCCGGATACGCAGTATTTT. The chain recombines TRBV18 with TRBJ2-3; D tentatively reads TRBD1 or TRBD2 (6 bases each). V lost 3 bases to trimming and J lost 6 bases, with 13 bases between them. The CDR3 loop spans 14 amino acids. CDR1 is KGHSH and CDR2 is LQKENI in the germline V gene.

The genes are TRBV10-3 and TRBJ1-2; D may be TRBD1 (6 bases). CDR1 ENHRY and CDR2 SYGVKD come from the germline V gene. Trimming shortened V by 3 bases and J by 9 bases, and 17 bases separated the two germline ends. This CDR3 is built from 14 residues. CDR3 in DNA: TGTGCCATCAGTGATGAAGCAGGGGTCAAGAGCTACACCTTC. This translates into CAISDEAGVKSYTF.

The chain has TRBV15 and TRBJ1-2; D unresolved. V lost 2 bases and J 7 bases, leaving 8 bases between the germline ends. The length of the CDR3 is 12 residues. Germline values: CDR1 LNHNV, CDR2 YYDKDF (reference sequence). CDR3 nucleotides: TGTGCCACCAGCAGATCCCCGGGTGGCTACACCTTC. It encodes CATSRSPGGYTF.

The chain has TRBV21-1 and TRBJ2-3; the table's D gene call, TRBD2, was not cross checked with the DNA. TRBV21-1 is classified as a pseudogene. There are 16 residues in the CDR3. In DNA form, the CDR3 reads TGTGCCAGCAGCAAAGAACCAGCGGCCCTAACCGATACGCAGTATTTT. Translated, it gives CASSKEPAALTDTQYF.

The V call is TRBV9, the J call TRBJ2-1; no reliable D call. Germline CDR1 and CDR2: SGDLS and YYNGEE. The CDR3 is made up of 18 amino acids. Between the trimmed V and J ends, which lost 0 bases and 4 bases, there was a span of 20 bases. In DNA, the CDR3 is TGTGCCAGCAGCGTAGAAGCTCGAGGACCTCCCACGTACAATGAGCAGTTCTTC. Translating it yields CASSVEARGPPTYNEQFF.

This chain joins TRBV14 and TRBJ2-3, with 11 nucleotides matching TRBD2. Trimming at V came to 2 bases and at J to 4 bases, leaving 11 bases not matched to a gene. This CDR3 spans 18 amino acids. CDR1 and CDR2 from the germline V gene are SGHDN and FVKESK. This chain's CDR3 is CASSQKSPLAGDADTQYF. DNA for the CDR3: TGTGCCAGCAGCCAAAAATCTCCACTAGCGGGAGACGCAGATACGCAGTATTTT.

The genes are TRBV2 and TRBJ2-1, with a tentative D call TRBD2 (6 bases). The CDR3 covers 11 residues. Trimming removed 4 bases from V and 10 bases from J, with 8 bases in between. Looked up from germline, CDR1 is SNHLY and CDR2 is FYNNEI. The CDR3 sequence: CASSVRGEQFF. CDR3 bases: TGTGCCAGCAGTGTGCGGGGAGAGCAGTTCTTC.

The V gene is TRBV6-1, the J gene TRBJ2-4; no reliable D call. Germline V gene lookup returns CDR1 MNHNS and CDR2 SASEGT. V lost 6 bases and J 2 bases, leaving 14 bases between the germline ends. There are 15 residues in the CDR3. CDR3 nucleotide sequence: TGTGCCAGCAGCGCTTGGGTTCTGACCAAAAACATTCAGTACTTC. Protein: CASSAWVLTKNIQYF.

This chain connects TRBV2 to TRBJ2-5, with 7 bases that match TRBD1. This CDR3 contains 13 residues. CDR1 and CDR2 (germline): SNHLY, FYNNEI. After removal of 5 bases from V and 5 bases from J, the junction contained 5 bases not matched to a gene. Written as DNA, the CDR3 is TGTGCCAGCAGTCAACAGGGGATCGAGACCCAGTACTTC. This encodes CASSQQGIETQYF.

The chain carries TRBV9 and TRBJ2-3; 7 nucleotides match TRBD2. Per germline, CDR1 SGDLS and CDR2 YYNGEE. The V gene end was trimmed by 3 bases and the J gene end by 5 bases; junction bases not matched to a gene: 9. The CDR3 consists of 15 residues. CDR3 loop: CASSEATGGVDTQYF. As DNA, the CDR3 is TGTGCCAGCAGCGAAGCCACGGGAGGAGTAGATACGCAGTATTTT.

The V and J genes are TRBV7-9 and TRBJ2-5; D perhaps matches TRBD2 (5 bases). Per germline, CDR1 SEHNR and CDR2 FQNEAQ (reference sequence). The V and J ends lost 4 bases and 4 bases respectively, with 13 bases between them. This CDR3 region has 14 residues. The CDR3 protein is CASSYRGPSETQYF. The CDR3 region has the DNA TGTGCCAGCAGCTACCGAGGGCCCTCAGAGACCCAGTACTTC.

The V call is TRBV28, the J call TRBJ2-7; D remains ambiguous. The CDR3 is 13 residues long. V gave up 5 bases and J gave up 2 bases, with 10 bases separating them. Germline-derived CDR1 and CDR2 are MDHEN and SYDVKM. DNA for the CDR3: TGTGCCAGCAGTCTACGGCTAGCCTACGAGCAGTACTTC. Translating it yields CASSLRLAYEQYF.

Points on this clone: Its ends do not fully match the called genes, so a read error is possible. The rearrangement links TRBV5-4 to TRBJ2-5; D may be TRBD1 (5 bases). The CDR3 has 16 residues. From germline, CDR1 is SGHNT and CDR2 YYREEE (reference sequence). The CDR3 reads CASSLRSVGAEEIQYF. The CDR3 DNA follows: TGTGCCAGCAGCTTGAGGTCGGTAGGGGCAGAGGAGATCCAGTACTTC. The full variable domain, rest sourced from reference TRBV5-4 and TRBJ2-5, is ETGVTQSPTHLIKTRGQQVTLRCSSQSGHNTVSWYQQALGQGPQFIFQYYREEENGRGNFPPRFSGLQFPNYSSELNVNALELDDSALYLCASSLRSVGAEEIQYFGPGTRLLVL.

The V and J genes are TRBV7-9 and TRBJ1-1, with D hard to call. The ends were cut back, 2 bases at V and 4 bases at J, with 14 bases in the middle. Germline V gene sequence: CDR1 SEHNR, CDR2 FQNEAQ (reference sequence). The CDR3 length is 15 residues. CDR3 sequence: CASSLREISGTEAFF. The DNA of the CDR3 is TGTGCCAGCAGCTTAAGGGAGATTTCGGGCACTGAAGCTTTCTTT.

This chain joins TRBV2 and TRBJ2-7; a possible D gene is TRBD2 (5 bases). The germline V gene has CDR1 SNHLY and CDR2 FYNNEI. Trimming left V 6 bases short and J 6 bases short, with 9 bases between. This CDR3 is built from 11 residues. This CDR3 is CASSAGREQYF. In DNA, the CDR3 is TGTGCCAGCAGCGCGGGTCGCGAGCAGTACTTC.

V gene TRBV18 combines with J gene TRBJ2-7; maybe TRBD2 (6 bases). Germline assignment: CDR1 KGHSH and CDR2 LQKENI. CDR3 length: 16 residues. V lost 5 bases and J 0 bases, leaving 17 bases between the germline ends. The CDR3 sequence: CASSGWGVPSSYEQYF. In nucleotides, the CDR3 is TGTGCCAGCTCAGGATGGGGGGTGCCAAGCTCCTACGAGCAGTACTTC.

This chain connects TRBV5-4 to TRBJ2-7; the match to TRBD2 covers 16 bases. Germline values: CDR1 SGHNT, CDR2 YYREEE (reference sequence). The CDR3 sequence is 18 residues long. Trimming at V came to 3 bases and at J to 3 bases, leaving 9 bases not matched to a gene. The chain's CDR3 is CASSSGGLAGGSVYEQYF. The CDR3 region has the DNA TGTGCCAGCAGCTCTGGGGGACTAGCGGGAGGGTCGGTCTACGAGCAGTACTTC.

In its sample, this clone was seen once. The chain employs TRBV28 and TRBJ1-1, with TRBD1 matching over 9 bases. CDR3 length: 16 amino acids. The germline V gene encodes CDR1 MDHEN and CDR2 SYDVKM. J gave up 1 base and V 5 bases, and 8 bases lay outside the gene matches. The CDR3 DNA reads TGTGCCAGCAGTCGGGGGACAGGGTGGGAGAACACTGAAGCTTTCTTT. Amino acid sequence: CASSRGTGWENTEAFF.

The V call is TRBV7-2, the J call TRBJ2-7; 11 bases line up with TRBD2. Germline V gene lookup returns CDR1 SGHTA and CDR2 FQGNSA. V was pared by 3 bases and J by 5 bases, with 6 bases of the junction left unmatched. The CDR3 sequence is 15 residues long. CDR3 coding DNA: TGTGCCAGCAGCTTCCTAGCGGGAGGCGGTAACGAGCAGTACTTC. Its protein product is CASSFLAGGGNEQYF.

This clone was counted once. Other DNA sequences within the sample encode an identical CDR3. V and J are TRBV5-1 and TRBJ1-2, with D tentatively TRBD1 (5 bases). The germline V gene encodes CDR1 SGHRS and CDR2 YFSETQ. Trimming cost V 2 bases and J 2 bases, with 7 bases left between them. The CDR3 contains 13 residues. In DNA form, the CDR3 reads TGCGCCAGCAGCTTCGGGGCAAACTATGGCTACACCTTC. Translation gives CASSFGANYGYTF.